The 17 T cell receptor beta chains below all came from one sample that was sequenced in a study of OX40 agonist ivuxolimab in advanced cancers. TCRdb keeps only in-frame clones here, not all; method: immunoSEQ multiplex PCR. In the table there are approximately 44,000 clones, less than 90% of which are singletons. The input for sequencing was CD4+ or CD8+ T cells sorted from blood, taken in a trial of the OX40 agonist ivuxolimab. These receptors came from an adult with an advanced solid tumor such as melanoma, head and neck, liver or kidney cancer.

The V and J genes are TRBV2 and TRBJ1-5, with 10 nucleotides matching TRBD1. Germline assignment: CDR1 SNHLY and CDR2 FYNNEI. The CDR3 has 16 amino acids. V dropped 6 bases and J dropped 2; count of bases not matched to a gene: 7. The CDR3 reads CASSGQGGGGNQPQHF. The CDR3 region has the DNA TGTGCCAGCAGCGGACAGGGGGGAGGGGGCAATCAGCCCCAGCATTTT.

The V gene is TRBV29-1, the J gene TRBJ2-2; D is undetermined. This CDR3 has 13 amino acids. The germline V gene has CDR1 SQVTM and CDR2 ANQGSEA. The germline V and J ends were trimmed by 7 bases and 4 bases, with 13 bases remaining between them. CDR3 loop: CSASPTLTGELFF. CDR3 DNA: TGCAGCGCTTCTCCGACGCTCACCGGGGAGCTGTTTTTT.

The rearrangement links TRBV6-6 to TRBJ1-4; D might be TRBD1 (5 bases). Per the germline V gene, CDR1 is MNHNY and CDR2 is SVGAGI (reference sequence). Deletions cut 2 bases from V and 8 bases from J, with 9 bases between. CDR3 length equals 13 residues. In DNA form, the CDR3 reads TGTGCCAGCAGTTACGGGGCCGGCGAAAAACTGTTTTTT. Translating it yields CASSYGAGEKLFF.

This clone showed up just a few times. The chain has TRBV7-6 and TRBJ2-5, with D possibly being TRBD2 (6 bases). The V end lost 5 bases, the J end lost 2 bases, and 15 bases lay between the germline ends. The V gene's germline CDR1 is SGHVS and CDR2 FNYEAQ. The CDR3 consists of 15 residues. CDR3 sequence reads: CASSQGAGRQETQYF. The CDR3, as DNA: TGTGCCAGCAGCCAAGGGGCAGGGAGGCAAGAGACCCAGTACTTC.

This clone was counted once. The gene calls are TRBV5-5 and TRBJ1-1, with D perhaps TRBD1 (5 bases). The germline V gene encodes CDR1 SGHKS and CDR2 YYEKEE (reference sequence). Trimming removed 6 bases from V and 3 bases from J, with 15 bases in between. CDR3 length equals 14 residues. The CDR3 coding sequence is TGTGCCAGCACCACGTCAGGGCACGACACTGAAGCTTTCTTT. Its protein product is CASTTSGHDTEAFF. Using reference TRBV5-5 and TRBJ1-1 for the parts outside the CDR3, the full variable domain is DAGVTQSPTHLIKTRGQQVTLRCSPISGHKSVSWYQQVLGQGPQFIFQYYEKEERGRGNFPDRFSARQFPNYSSELNVNALLLGDSALYLCASTTSGHDTEAFFGQGTRLTVV.

This clone was counted only a few times. The chain employs TRBV21-1 and TRBJ2-1; the table's D call, TRBD1, was not checked against the DNA. TRBV21-1 is a pseudogene segment. The CDR3 runs 18 residues. The CDR3: CASSKKRSRGQRRDEQFF. The CDR3 coding sequence is TGTGCCAGCAGCAAAAAAAGGTCGAGGGGGCAGCGACGGGATGAGCAGTTCTTC.

CDR3 in amino acids: CASSYSGGHEAFF. The CDR3 region has the DNA TGTGCCAGCAGTTACTCGGGGGGGCATGAAGCTTTCTTT. The rearrangement links TRBV6-6 to TRBJ1-1, with a possible D match to TRBD1 (6 bases). CDR3 length: 13 residues. Germline CDR1 reads MNHNY; CDR2 reads SVGAGI (reference sequence). The germline V and J ends were trimmed by 0 bases and 7 bases, with 9 bases remaining between them.

This clone is a singleton in its sample. The V call is TRBV28, the J call TRBJ2-2; D may be TRBD2 (6 bases). This CDR3 has 13 residues. The germline gives CDR1 MDHEN, CDR2 SYDVKM. The V and J ends lost 6 bases and 8 bases respectively, with 13 bases between them. CDR3 nucleotide sequence: TGTGCCAGCAGAAACGCGGGAAGAGGGGAGCTGTTTTTT. This gives the protein CASRNAGRGELFF.

The rearrangement joins TRBV19 to TRBJ1-1, with D perhaps TRBD1 (5 bases). Trimming cost V 1 base and J 6 bases, with 9 bases left between them. The CDR3 covers 13 residues. Germline V CDR1 and CDR2: LNHDA, SQIVND (reference sequence). The CDR3 DNA is TGTGCCAGTAGTATAGCAGACAGCCCTGAAGCTTTCTTT. It specifies CASSIADSPEAFF.

J is TRBJ1-1 and V is TRBV5-5; D may be TRBD1 (6 bases). CDR3 size: 15 residues. Trimming pared 4 bases from V and 3 bases from J, leaving 16 bases between. Germline CDR1 is SGHKS and CDR2 is YYEKEE (reference sequence). The CDR3 sequence is CASSRRRTDHTEAFF. CDR3 DNA: TGTGCCAGCAGCAGGAGAAGGACAGACCACACTGAAGCTTTCTTT.

This clone was counted between two and nine times. The genes are TRBV9 and TRBJ1-1; tentatively, D is TRBD1 (6 bases). CDR1 is SGDLS and CDR2 is YYNGEE in the germline V gene. The CDR3 length is 13 residues. V was shortened by 2 bases and J by 3 bases, with 8 bases between the two germline ends. CDR3 nucleotides: TGTGCCAGCAGCGTGAGGGGGGACACTGAAGCTTTCTTT. The encoded protein is CASSVRGDTEAFF.

V gene TRBV2 combines with J gene TRBJ2-2; weak D call: TRBD1 (6 bases). The length of the CDR3 is 15 residues. V lost 1 base to trimming and J lost 5 bases, with 11 bases between them. From germline, CDR1 is SNHLY and CDR2 FYNNEI. The CDR3: CASSEVGHPTGELFF. The CDR3 DNA reads TGTGCCAGCAGTGAAGTGGGACACCCGACCGGGGAGCTGTTTTTT.

The rearrangement links TRBV14 to TRBJ1-2; a possible D gene is TRBD1 (5 bases). The CDR3 extends over 16 amino acids. The V end was cut by 4 bases, the J end by 3 bases, with 18 bases between. Germline CDR1 is SGHDN and CDR2 is FVKESK. CDR3 protein: CASSPSGIVRDYGYTF. DNA for the CDR3: TGTGCCAGCAGCCCCTCCGGGATAGTCAGGGACTATGGCTACACCTTC. Full variable domain (outside the CDR3, taken from reference TRBV14 and TRBJ1-2): EAGVTQFPSHSVIEKGQTVTLRCDPISGHDNLYWYRRVMGKEIKFLLHFVKESKQDESGMPNNRFLAERTGGTYSTLKVQPAELEDSGVYFCASSPSGIVRDYGYTFGSGTRLTVV.

In regard to this clone: The same CDR3 arises from other DNA sequences in this sample as well. V gene TRBV5-1 combines with J gene TRBJ1-1; TRBD1 is a possible D gene (5 bases). With 0 bases removed from V and 1 base from J, the gap between germline ends came to 7 bases. CDR1 and CDR2 (germline): SGHRS, YFSETQ. CDR3 size: 14 residues. The CDR3 is CASSLDGGNTEAFF. The CDR3 DNA is TGCGCCAGCAGCTTGGATGGGGGGAACACTGAAGCTTTCTTT.

The gene calls are TRBV12-5 and TRBJ2-7, with no clear D. CDR3 length equals 13 residues. The ends were cut back, 1 base at V and 1 base at J, with 5 bases in the middle. Germline V gene sequence: CDR1 LGHNT, CDR2 FRNRAP. The CDR3: CASGLALSYEQYF. The CDR3 DNA follows: TGTGCTAGTGGTTTGGCGCTTTCCTACGAGCAGTACTTC.

The V call is TRBV28, the J call TRBJ2-7; no definite D call. This CDR3 has 11 residues. CDR1 is MDHEN, CDR2 SYDVKM, per germline. The V end lost 6 bases, the J end lost 2 bases, and 5 bases lay between the germline ends. The chain's CDR3 is CASSLTYEQYF. The CDR3 DNA follows: TGTGCCAGCAGCCTCACCTACGAGCAGTACTTC. The variable domain in full, with the rest retrieved from reference TRBV28 and TRBJ2-7, is DVKVTQSSRYLVKRTGEKVFLECVQDMDHENMFWYRQDPGLGLRLIYFSYDVKMKEKGDIPEGYSVSREKKERFSLILESASTNQTSMYLCASSLTYEQYFGPGTRLTVT.

V usage is TRBV9 and J usage is TRBJ1-1, with a weak D call TRBD1 (5 bases). The CDR3 runs to 15 residues. Trimming left V 0 bases short and J 0 bases short, with 9 bases between. The germline V gene has CDR1 SGDLS and CDR2 YYNGEE. For the CDR3, the DNA is TGTGCCAGCAGCGTAGTGGGGACCTTGAACACTGAAGCTTTCTTT. Translating gives CASSVVGTLNTEAFF.